This T cell receptor beta chain derives from a study of blood T cell repertoires in COVID-19. This clone was found a few times. The CDR3 covers 14 residues. Germline loops: CDR1 LGHNT, CDR2 FRNRAP. V lost 5 bases, J lost 12 bases, and 13 bases stayed unmatched. The protocol was immunoSEQ multiplex PCR, while the TCRdb copy is restricted to in-frame clones and leaves out a portion. The table lists approximately 240,000 clones, 83% of them singletons, with roughly 5.5% in the top ten. The sequencing input was peripheral blood. The rearrangement uses TRBV12-5 and TRBJ2-1; TRBD2 matches 7 bases. This clonotype was sampled from a human donor in a cohort sampled during active COVID-19. The CDR3: CASGQSGTQKGQFF. The CDR3 DNA reads as TGTGCTAGTGGTCAGAGCGGGACCCAAAAAGGGCAGTTCTTC. The variable domain in full, completed from reference TRBV12-5 and TRBJ2-1, reads DARVTQTPRHKVTEMGQEVTMRCQPILGHNTVFWYRQTMMQGLELLAYFRNRAPLDDSGMPKDRFSAEMPDATLATLKIQPSEPRDSAVYFCASGQSGTQKGQFFGPGTRLTVL.